This T cell receptor (beta chain) is from a study of blood T cell repertoires in COVID-19 (dated by TCRdb to about 2020). Regarding the research as a whole: Samples covering the acute and convalescent phases of COVID-19 were provided by collaborators in the United States, Italy and Spain. The samples were drawn from the first 160 participants of the ongoing ImmuneRACE study and from more than 1,000 subjects provided by 6 global collaborators. Sample metadata almost always included a de-identified subject ID, COVID-19 status, age in years and sex. The material from the prospective study consisted of cDNA or gDNA derived from T cells, B-cell-depleted T cells, or PBMCs. HLA class I and class II types, where available, came from metadata supplied by the sample provider rather than from assay-based typing. The repertoires were made available in a free public database intended to serve as a resource for research on the immune response to SARS-CoV-2. Deeply sampled blood TCRbeta repertoires from subjects exposed to, actively infected with, or recovered from COVID-19 were included in the dataset.

Participants in the prospective study were aged 18 to 89 years, lived in approximately 26 United States geographic areas, and enrolled through a virtual design. To assign participants to cohorts, the prospective study relied on clinical history that participants themselves reported in a screening survey and a study questionnaire. In the prospective study, mobile phlebotomists collected whole blood, serum and a nasopharyngeal or oropharyngeal swab from each participant. Prospective study participants could optionally give additional blood draws and questionnaires over a roughly 2-month period. Prospective study blood samples were shipped either frozen or at room temperature before DNA extraction. General findings and caveats noted by the study authors: The quantity of clinical and demographic metadata differed by source and by participant and was supplied without curation.

On this clone itself: No antigen is known for it. Nothing much larger sits one base from this clone, and base qualities are not available.

The CDR3 covers 15 residues, taking in both the cysteine and the phenylalanine. The entry retains the CDR3 DNA only, 45 bases that are in frame from base 1. Based on the germline V gene, the CDR1 and CDR2 sequences are SGHTA and FQGNSA. For this chain, trimming is 4 bases at the V end and 5 bases at the J end, and the number of junction bases without a gene match is 6. TCRbeta CDR3 regions were amplified from genomic DNA using the immunoSEQ Assay, a bias-controlled multiplex PCR. Per the original workflow: Nucleated cell counts per sample were estimated from amplification of reference gene primers within the assay. To quantify the absolute abundance of each unique TCRbeta CDR3 rearrangement, sequence reads were collapsed and filtered. For each sample, productive Simpson clonality was calculated by taking the square root of Simpson's diversity index across productive rearrangements. Entries here come from immuneACCESS through TCRdb and include only in-frame sequences with V and J called. Some clones fail to appear in such tables; in the studies checked, an unresolved V gene covers under half of the shortfall, and the cause of the remainder is unknown. The V and J calls and clone size were taken over from that table, and D and trimming were inferred from the DNA. Present in this sample are 340,000 or so clones, 80% to 90% of which were seen just once. Around 4.5% of the sample comes from the top ten.

This receptor was obtained from a woman aged 35 to 49 with acute COVID-19. This chain joins TRBV7-2 to TRBJ1-1, with 11 middle bases fitting TRBD1. Sequenced material: PBMCs or T cells enriched from blood (not recorded which). The CDR3: CASSSGQGAGTEAFF. The sequenced DNA is TGTGCCAGCAGCTCAGGACAGGGGGCAGGGACTGAAGCTTTCTTT.